A single sample gave rise to the 4 T cell receptor beta chains below, sequenced in a study of CD8+CD57+ T cells in acquired aplastic anemia. Patients picked for sequencing had shown CD8+CD57+ cell expansion detected by flow cytometry. Both TCR beta VDJ combination and CDR3 sequence profiling were carried out. Genomic DNA was the template for this profiling. MiXCR was run by TCRdb on the reads, yielding one entry per CDR3 protein. The repertoire holds 100,000 to 150,000 distinct CDR3 sequences, approximately 40% seen once, with over 2% in the top ten. Sequencing was carried out using sorted CD4+, CD8+, or CD8+CD57+ T cells (not recorded which) from PBMCs. The source of these receptors is a human donor with aplastic anemia.

The table lists this clonotype with many counts. The V and J genes are TRBV7-9 and TRBJ1-2, with a weak D call TRBD1 (6 bases). This CDR3 contains 13 residues. V lost 4 bases to trimming and J lost 3 bases, with 9 bases between them. CDR1 and CDR2 from the germline V gene are SEHNR and FQNEAQ (reference sequence). The CDR3 loop is CASSSGQYYGYTF. The CDR3, as DNA: TGTGCCAGCAGCTCCGGACAGTACTATGGCTACACCTTC.

This clonotype has only one observation. J is TRBJ2-3 and V is TRBV19; D not resolved. CDR1 is LNHDA, CDR2 SQIVND, per germline (reference sequence). This CDR3 comprises 14 residues. Trimming removed 3 bases at V and 1 base at J, with 8 bases between. For the CDR3, the DNA is TGTGCCAGTAGTATTTCGACTCGCACAGATACGCAGTATTTT. Its translation: CASSISTRTDTQYF.

J is TRBJ2-5 and V is TRBV6-5; either TRBD1 or TRBD2 may fit D (6 bases each). Germline-derived CDR1 and CDR2 are MNHEY and SVGAGI. The CDR3 is made up of 14 amino acids. V was shortened by 2 bases and J by 4 bases, with 11 bases between the two germline ends. DNA for the CDR3: TGTGCCAGCAGTTACGCCGGGGGCGGAGAGACCCAGTACTTC. This sequence encodes CASSYAGGGETQYF.

This clonotype rates as medium-sized. The chain recombines TRBV10-3 with TRBJ2-7; D ambiguous. Germline V lookup: CDR1 ENHRY, CDR2 SYGVKD. The CDR3 is 13 residues long. V was cut by 2 bases and J by 2 bases, with 7 bases left in between. For the CDR3, the DNA is TGTGCCATCAGTGAGAGGCCACCCTACGAGCAGTACTTC. This encodes CAISERPPYEQYF.